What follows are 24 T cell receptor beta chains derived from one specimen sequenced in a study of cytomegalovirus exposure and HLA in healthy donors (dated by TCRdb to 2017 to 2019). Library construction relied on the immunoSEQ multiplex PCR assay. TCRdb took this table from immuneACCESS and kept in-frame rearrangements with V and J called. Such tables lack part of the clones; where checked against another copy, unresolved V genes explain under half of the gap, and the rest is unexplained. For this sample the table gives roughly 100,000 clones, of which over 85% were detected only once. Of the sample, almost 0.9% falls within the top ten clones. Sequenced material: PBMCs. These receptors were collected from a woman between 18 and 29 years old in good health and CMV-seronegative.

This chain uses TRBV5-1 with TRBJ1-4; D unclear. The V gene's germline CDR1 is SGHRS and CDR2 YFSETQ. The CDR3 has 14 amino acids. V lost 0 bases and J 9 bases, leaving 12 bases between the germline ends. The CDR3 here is CASSLDGVGKKLFF. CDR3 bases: TGCGCCAGCAGCTTGGATGGGGTCGGGAAAAAACTGTTTTTT.

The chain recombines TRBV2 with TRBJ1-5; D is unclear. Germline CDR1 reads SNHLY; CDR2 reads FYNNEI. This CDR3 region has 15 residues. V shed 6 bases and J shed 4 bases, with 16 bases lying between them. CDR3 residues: CASRAGSSVNQPQHF. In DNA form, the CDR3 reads TGTGCCAGCAGGGCCGGGTCGAGCGTTAATCAGCCCCAGCATTTT.

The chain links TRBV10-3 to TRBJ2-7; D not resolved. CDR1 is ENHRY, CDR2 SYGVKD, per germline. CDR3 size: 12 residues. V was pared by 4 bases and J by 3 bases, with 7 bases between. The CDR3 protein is CAISVGDYEQYF. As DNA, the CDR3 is TGTGCCATCAGTGTTGGAGACTACGAGCAGTACTTC.

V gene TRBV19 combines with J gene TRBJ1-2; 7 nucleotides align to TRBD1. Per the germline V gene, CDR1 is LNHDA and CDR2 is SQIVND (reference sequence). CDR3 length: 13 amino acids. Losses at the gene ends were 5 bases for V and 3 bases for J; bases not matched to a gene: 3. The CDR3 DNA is TGTGCCAGTAGTCACAGGGGTGACTATGGCTACACCTTC. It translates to CASSHRGDYGYTF.

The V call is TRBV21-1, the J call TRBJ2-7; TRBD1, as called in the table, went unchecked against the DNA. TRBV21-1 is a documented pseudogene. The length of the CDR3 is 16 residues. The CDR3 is CASSKGGRGTSYEQYF. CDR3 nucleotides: TGTGCCAGCAGCAAAGGAGGCAGGGGCACCTCCTACGAGCAGTACTTC.

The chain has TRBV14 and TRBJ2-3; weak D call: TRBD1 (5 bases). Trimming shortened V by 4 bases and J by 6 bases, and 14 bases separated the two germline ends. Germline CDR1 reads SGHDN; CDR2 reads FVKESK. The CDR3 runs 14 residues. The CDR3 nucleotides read TGTGCCAGCAGCCGTTTGGGGCAAGGGGATACGCAGTATTTT. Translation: CASSRLGQGDTQYF.

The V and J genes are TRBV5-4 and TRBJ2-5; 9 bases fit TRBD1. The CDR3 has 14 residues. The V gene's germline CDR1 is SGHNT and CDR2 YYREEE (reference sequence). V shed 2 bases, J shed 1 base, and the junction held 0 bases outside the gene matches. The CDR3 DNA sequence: TGTGCCAGCAGCTTACAGGGGGCCCAAGAGACCCAGTACTTC. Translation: CASSLQGAQETQYF.

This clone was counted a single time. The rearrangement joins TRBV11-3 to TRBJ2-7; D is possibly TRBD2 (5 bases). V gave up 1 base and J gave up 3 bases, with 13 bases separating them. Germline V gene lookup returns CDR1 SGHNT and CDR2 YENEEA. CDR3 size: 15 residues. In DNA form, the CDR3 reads TGTGCCAGCAGCTTAGGGGATAGCGATTACTACGAGCAGTACTTC. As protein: CASSLGDSDYYEQYF. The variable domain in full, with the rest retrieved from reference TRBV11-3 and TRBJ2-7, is EAGVVQSPRYKIIEKKQPVAFWCNPISGHNTLYWYLQNLGQGPELLIRYENEEAVDDSQLPKDRFSAERLKGVDSTLKIQPAELGDSAVYLCASSLGDSDYYEQYFGPGTRLTVT.

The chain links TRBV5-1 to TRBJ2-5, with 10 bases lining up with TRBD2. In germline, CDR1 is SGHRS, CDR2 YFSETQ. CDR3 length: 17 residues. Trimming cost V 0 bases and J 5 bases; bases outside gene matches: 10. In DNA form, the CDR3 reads TGCGCCAGCAGCTTGGGGCTAGCGGGAGCCCTGGGGGAGACCCAGTACTTC. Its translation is CASSLGLAGALGETQYF.

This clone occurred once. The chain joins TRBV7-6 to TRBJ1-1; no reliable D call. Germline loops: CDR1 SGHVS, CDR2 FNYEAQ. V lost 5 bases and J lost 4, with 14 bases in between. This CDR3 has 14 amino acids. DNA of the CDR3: TGTGCCAGCAGCCCGAAACAGAGCTCCACTGAAGCTTTCTTT. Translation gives CASSPKQSSTEAFF.

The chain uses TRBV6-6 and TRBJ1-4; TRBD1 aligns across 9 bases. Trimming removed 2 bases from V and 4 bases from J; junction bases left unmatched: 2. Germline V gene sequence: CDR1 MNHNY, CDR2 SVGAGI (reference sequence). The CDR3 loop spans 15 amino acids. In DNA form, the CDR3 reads TGTGCCAGCAGTTACCCGGACAGGGGTAATGAAAAACTGTTTTTT. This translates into CASSYPDRGNEKLFF.

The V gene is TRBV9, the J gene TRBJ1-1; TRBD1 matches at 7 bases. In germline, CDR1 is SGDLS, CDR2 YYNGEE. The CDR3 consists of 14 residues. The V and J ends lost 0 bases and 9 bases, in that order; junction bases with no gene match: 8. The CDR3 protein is CASSVAGQTTKAFF. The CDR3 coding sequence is TGTGCCAGCAGCGTAGCGGGACAGACAACCAAAGCTTTCTTT.

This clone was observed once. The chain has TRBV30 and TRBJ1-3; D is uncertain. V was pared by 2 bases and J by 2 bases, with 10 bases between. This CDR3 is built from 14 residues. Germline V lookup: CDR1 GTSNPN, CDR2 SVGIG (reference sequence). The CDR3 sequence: CAWSLGSAGNTIYF. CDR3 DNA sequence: TGTGCCTGGAGTCTGGGGAGCGCTGGAAACACCATATATTTT.

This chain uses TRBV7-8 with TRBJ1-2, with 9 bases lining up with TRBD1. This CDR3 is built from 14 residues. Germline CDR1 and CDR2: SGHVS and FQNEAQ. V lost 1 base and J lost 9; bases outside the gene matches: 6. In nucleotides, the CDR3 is TGTGCCAGCAGCTTAGACAGGGGGCTTGGTAGCTACACCTTC. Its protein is CASSLDRGLGSYTF.

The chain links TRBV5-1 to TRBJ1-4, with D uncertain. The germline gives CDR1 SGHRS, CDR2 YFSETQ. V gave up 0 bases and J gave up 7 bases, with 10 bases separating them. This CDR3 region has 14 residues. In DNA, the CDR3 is TGCGCCAGCAGCTTGGGTGCGGAGGGTGAAAAACTGTTTTTT. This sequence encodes CASSLGAEGEKLFF. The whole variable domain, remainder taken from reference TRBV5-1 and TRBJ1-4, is KAGVTQTPRYLIKTRGQQVTLSCSPISGHRSVSWYQQTPGQGLQFLFEYFSETQRNKGNFPGRFSGRQFSNSRSEMNVSTLELGDSALYLCASSLGAEGEKLFFGSGTQLSVL.

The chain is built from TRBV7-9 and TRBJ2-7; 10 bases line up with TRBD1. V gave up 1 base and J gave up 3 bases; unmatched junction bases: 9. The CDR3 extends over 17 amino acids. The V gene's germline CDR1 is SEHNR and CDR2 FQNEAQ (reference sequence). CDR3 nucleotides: TGTGCCAGCAGCTTAGTACCCCGGGACAGGGGTAACTACGAGCAGTACTTC. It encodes CASSLVPRDRGNYEQYF.

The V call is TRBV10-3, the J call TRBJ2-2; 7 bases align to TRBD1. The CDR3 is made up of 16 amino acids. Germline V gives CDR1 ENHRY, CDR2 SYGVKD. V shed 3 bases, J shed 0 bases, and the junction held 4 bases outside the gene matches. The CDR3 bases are TGTGCCATCAGTGAACGACAGGGCGCGAACACCGGGGAGCTGTTTTTT. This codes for CAISERQGANTGELFF.

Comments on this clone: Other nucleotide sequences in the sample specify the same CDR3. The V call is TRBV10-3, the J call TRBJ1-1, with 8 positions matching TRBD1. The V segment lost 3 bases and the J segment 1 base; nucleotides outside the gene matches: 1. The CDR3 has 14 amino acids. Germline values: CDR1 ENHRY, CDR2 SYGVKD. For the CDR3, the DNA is TGTGCCATCAGTGAAGGACAGGGGAACACTGAAGCTTTCTTT. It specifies CAISEGQGNTEAFF.

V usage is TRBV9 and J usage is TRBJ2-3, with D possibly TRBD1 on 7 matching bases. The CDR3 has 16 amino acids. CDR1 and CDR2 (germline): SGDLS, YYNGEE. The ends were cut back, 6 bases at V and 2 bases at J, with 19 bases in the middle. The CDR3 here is CASNPSGGLNTDTQYF. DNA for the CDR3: TGTGCCAGCAATCCCTCAGGGGGGCTGAACACAGATACGCAGTATTTT.

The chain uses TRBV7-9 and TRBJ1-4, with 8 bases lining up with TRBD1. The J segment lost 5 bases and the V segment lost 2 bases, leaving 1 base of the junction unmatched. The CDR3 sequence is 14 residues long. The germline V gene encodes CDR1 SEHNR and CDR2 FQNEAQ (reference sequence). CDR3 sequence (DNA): TGTGCCAGCAGCTTACGACAGGGGAATGAAAAACTGTTTTTT. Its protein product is CASSLRQGNEKLFF.

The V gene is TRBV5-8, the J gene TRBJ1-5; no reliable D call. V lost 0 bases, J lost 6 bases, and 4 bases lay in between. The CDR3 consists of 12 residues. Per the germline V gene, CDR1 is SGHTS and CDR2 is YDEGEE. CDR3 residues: CASSLGAQPQHF. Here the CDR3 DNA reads TGTGCCAGCAGCTTGGGAGCTCAGCCCCAGCATTTT.

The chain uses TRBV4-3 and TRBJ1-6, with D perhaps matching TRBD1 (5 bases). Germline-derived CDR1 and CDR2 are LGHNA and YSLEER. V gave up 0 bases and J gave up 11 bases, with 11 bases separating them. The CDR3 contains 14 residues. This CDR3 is CASSQDTGLTPLHF. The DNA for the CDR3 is TGCGCCAGCAGCCAAGATACAGGTTTGACACCCCTCCACTTT.

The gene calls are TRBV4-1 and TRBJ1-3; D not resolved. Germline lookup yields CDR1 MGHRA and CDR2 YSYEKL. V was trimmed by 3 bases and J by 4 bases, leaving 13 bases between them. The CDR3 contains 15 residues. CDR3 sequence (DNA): TGCGCCAGCAGCCAGGAAGGGAGGTCCGGAAACACCATATATTTT. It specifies CASSQEGRSGNTIYF.

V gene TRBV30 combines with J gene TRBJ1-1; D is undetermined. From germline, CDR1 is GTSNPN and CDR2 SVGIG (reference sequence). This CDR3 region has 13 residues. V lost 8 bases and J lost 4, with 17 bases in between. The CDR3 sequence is CARRSGRITEAFF. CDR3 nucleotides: TGTGCCAGGCGGTCCGGTCGGATCACTGAAGCTTTCTTT.